This TCR beta chain was profiled in a study of CD8+ T cells in alopecia areata. About the study: Treatment comprised oral tofacitinib, 5 to 10 mg twice daily, in treated patients.

Note on this clone: Antigen specificity is unknown.

RNA was isolated and reverse transcribed to cDNA, the sequencing template. TCRdb's copy holds only in-frame clones and misses some; the assay was immunoSEQ multiplex PCR. The sample holds more than 150,000 clones, roughly half seen once. Overall study findings and caveats: Possibly because of HLA-related factors, TCR sharing was less clear across patients than in mice.

CDR3 length: 12 residues. CDR1 and CDR2 (germline): SQVTM, ANQGSEA. Trimming removed 2 bases at V and 6 bases at J, with 11 bases between. Treatment described: oral pan-JAK inhibitor, 5-10 mg twice daily. This receptor was identified in a human donor with alopecia areata. This sample comprised CD8+ T cells sorted from blood, obtained around week 52, from a patient treated with tofacitinib. The chain employs TRBV29-1 and TRBJ2-7; tentative D call: TRBD1 (6 bases). The CDR3 nucleotides are TGCAGCGTTGAACTGGGGGCAAGCGAGCAGTACTTC. Its protein product is CSVELGASEQYF.